This T cell receptor beta chain was sequenced for a study of shared clonotypes between healthy human individuals. The donors, all of them Caucasian adults, lived in Nashville, Tennessee. In the source study's methods: ImmunoSEQ gave junction-only sequences without quality scores, so filtering differed. TCRdb's table, derived via immunoSEQ multiplex PCR, lists solely in-frame clones and lacks some. That table is the source of V, J and clone size, and D and trimming were worked out from the DNA. The table shows about 980,000 clones, with 70% to 85% occurring only once. Details on this clone: Its specificity is unknown.

Study-wide results and caveats: The expectation was that sequencing depth would affect clonotype sharing among donors. Rarefaction gave evidence that sorted-subset sequencing remained incomplete despite large depth.

The CDR3 spans 15 residues. CDR1 is MNHNS and CDR2 is SASEGT in the germline V gene. V lost 4 bases to trimming and J lost 2 bases, with 12 bases between them. The chain employs TRBV6-1 and TRBJ2-1; D is tentatively TRBD1 or TRBD2 (5 bases each). This TCR was sampled from a man aged 18 to 29 in good health. Sequences were obtained from memory CD4+ T cells sorted from blood. The subset: CD45RA-negative fraction. The CDR3 DNA sequence: TGTGCCAGCAGTGTAACGGGACCAACCTACAATGAGCAGTTCTTC. This sequence encodes CASSVTGPTYNEQFF.